These 9 T cell receptor beta chains came from one sample sequenced in a study of technical replicates of blood from a handful of donors. Measured with immunoSEQ multiplex PCR; TCRdb has only the in-frame clones, and not every one. The table includes 60,000 to 80,000 clones, approximately 91% detected once. The sequenced sample was PBMCs. The source is a human donor in good health. Some clones in this sample may be carry-over from other donors' samples.

In its sample, this clone was seen once. The CDR3 nucleotides read TGTGCCAGCAGTAGAGACAGGTCTGATACGCAGTATTTT. It is translated as CASSRDRSDTQYF. The chain couples TRBV6-1 to TRBJ2-3, with TRBD1 as a possible D gene (6 bases). There are 13 residues in the CDR3. Germline values: CDR1 MNHNS, CDR2 SASEGT. V dropped 5 bases and J dropped 6 bases, with 12 bases sitting between them.

The chain joins TRBV27 to TRBJ2-3; D is unclear. The CDR3 is 13 amino acids. V lost 2 bases, J lost 4 bases, and 7 bases lay in between. The germline gives CDR1 MNHEY, CDR2 SMNVEV (reference sequence). The chain's CDR3 is CASSLLSADTQYF. CDR3 bases: TGTGCCAGCAGTTTACTATCTGCAGATACGCAGTATTTT.

The chain employs TRBV7-2 and TRBJ2-7; 9 positions agree with TRBD1. There are 14 residues in the CDR3. Germline lookup yields CDR1 SGHTA and CDR2 FQGNSA. Trimming at V came to 3 bases and at J to 6 bases, leaving 6 bases not matched to a gene. The chain's CDR3 is CASSFSGTGTEQYF. DNA for the CDR3: TGTGCCAGCAGCTTCTCGGGGACAGGGACCGAGCAGTACTTC.

The table lists this clone with many counts. The chain employs TRBV7-2 and TRBJ2-7, with a possible D match to TRBD2 (5 bases). Germline lookup yields CDR1 SGHTA and CDR2 FQGNSA. Trimming took 6 bases from V and 4 from J, leaving 13 bases between them. The CDR3 spans 13 residues. Written as DNA, the CDR3 is TGTGCCAGCAGACGTAATGGACTTTACGAGCAGTACTTC. It yields the protein CASRRNGLYEQYF.

The chain combines TRBV9 with TRBJ1-1, with D unclear. Germline CDR1 SGDLS, CDR2 YYNGEE. The CDR3 is 13 residues long. The V gene lost 2 bases and the J gene lost 0 bases, with 5 bases spanning the gap. The CDR3 loop is CASSVSVNTEAFF. CDR3 DNA: TGTGCCAGCAGCGTTTCCGTGAACACTGAAGCTTTCTTT.

This rearrangement joins TRBV6-5 to TRBJ2-1; TRBD2 is a possible D gene (6 bases). The CDR3 has 15 amino acids. Per the germline V gene, CDR1 is MNHEY and CDR2 is SVGAGI. Trimming took off 6 bases at V and 7 bases at J, with 19 bases between the two ends. CDR3 protein: CASRTTTRRRNEQFF. In DNA form, the CDR3 reads TGTGCCAGCAGGACTACGACTAGAAGAAGAAATGAGCAGTTCTTC.

This chain uses TRBV5-8 with TRBJ1-6; D uncertain. CDR3 length equals 16 residues. The germline gives CDR1 SGHTS, CDR2 YDEGEE. Trimming shortened V by 2 bases and J by 1 base, and 10 bases separated the two germline ends. CDR3 DNA sequence: TGTGCCAGCAGCTTCGGCGCGGGATCCTATAATTCACCCCTCCACTTT. Protein sequence: CASSFGAGSYNSPLHF.

The genes are TRBV7-8 and TRBJ2-1, with TRBD2 matching over 13 bases. The CDR3 runs 15 residues. V gave up 1 base and J gave up 10 bases; unmatched junction bases: 4. Looked up from germline, CDR1 is SGHVS and CDR2 is FQNEAQ. The CDR3 loop reads CASSLVLAGGREQFF. CDR3 in DNA: TGTGCCAGCAGCTTAGTACTAGCGGGGGGGCGAGAGCAGTTCTTC.

This rearrangement joins TRBV18 to TRBJ1-1; D ambiguous. Germline lookup yields CDR1 KGHSH and CDR2 LQKENI. Trimming took off 2 bases at V and 8 bases at J, with 15 bases between the two ends. This CDR3 spans 14 amino acids. The CDR3 nucleotides read TGTGCCAGCTCACCAGGCGGGCCCGTGGGGGAAGCTTTCTTT. Its translation: CASSPGGPVGEAFF. Complete variable domain (other parts from reference TRBV18 and TRBJ1-1): NAGVMQNPRHLVRRRGQEARLRCSPMKGHSHVYWYRQLPEEGLKFMVYLQKENIIDESGMPKERFSAEFPKEGPSILRIQQVVRGDSAAYFCASSPGGPVGEAFFGQGTRLTVV.